What follows describes a single T cell receptor beta chain. Trimming took off 2 bases at V and 1 base at J, with 10 bases between the two ends. The CDR3 contains 15 residues. Per germline, CDR1 SGHAT and CDR2 FQNNGV. These data are taken from a study of cytomegalovirus exposure and HLA in healthy donors. The study ran its PCR with 60 Vbeta and 13 Jbeta primers. Clones were read by immunoSEQ multiplex PCR, and TCRdb kept only the in-frame ones, dropping some. Among 120,000 or so clones listed, less than 90% were seen once. The clonotype was recovered from a man between 50 and 59 years old in good health and CMV-seronegative. V and J are TRBV11-2 and TRBJ2-3; D not resolved. The sample taken for sequencing was PBMCs. CDR3 nucleotides: TGTGCCAGCAGCTTACTAAACTCGGGCACAGATACGCAGTATTTT. Protein: CASSLLNSGTDTQYF.